The 5 T cell receptor beta chains presented below share a single source sample, sequenced in a study of tumor T cells in aggressive B-cell lymphoma. Data came from immunoSEQ multiplex PCR; TCRdb stores just in-frame clones and leaves some out. Here the sample spans around 4,500 clones, roughly 90% being singletons. Sequencing used tumor tissue. Every receptor here comes from an adult with diffuse large B cell lymphoma.

This chain uses TRBV5-4 with TRBJ1-3, with TRBD1 identical over 9 bases. CDR1 SGHNT and CDR2 YYREEE come from the germline V gene (reference sequence). Trimming cost V 1 base and J 5 bases; bases outside gene matches: 4. The CDR3 consists of 15 residues. CDR3 nucleotide sequence: TGTGCCAGCAGCTTGAGGGGACAGGGTCGAAACACCATATATTTT. Translation gives CASSLRGQGRNTIYF.

The rearrangement links TRBV5-1 to TRBJ1-4, with D uncertain. The CDR3 totals 13 residues. Between the trimmed V and J ends, which lost 2 bases and 6 bases, there was a span of 8 bases. The germline CDR1 and CDR2 sequences are SGHRS and YFSETQ. CDR3 residues: CASSLDLYEKLFF. The CDR3 DNA reads TGCGCCAGCAGCTTAGACTTGTATGAAAAACTGTTTTTT. The whole variable domain, filled in from reference TRBV5-1 and TRBJ1-4, reads KAGVTQTPRYLIKTRGQQVTLSCSPISGHRSVSWYQQTPGQGLQFLFEYFSETQRNKGNFPGRFSGRQFSNSRSEMNVSTLELGDSALYLCASSLDLYEKLFFGSGTQLSVL.

Comment on this clone: Other nucleotide sequences in the sample specify the same CDR3. The chain carries TRBV27 and TRBJ1-4; 9 bases agree with TRBD1. CDR1 MNHEY and CDR2 SMNVEV come from the germline V gene (reference sequence). The CDR3 contains 18 residues. Trimming took 4 bases from V and 5 from J; bases not matched to a gene: 14. CDR3 bases: TGTGCCAGCAGTTCCACTAGGGGAAGGGGGACAGGGAATGAAAAACTGTTTTTT. Translated, it gives CASSSTRGRGTGNEKLFF. The whole variable domain, remainder taken from reference TRBV27 and TRBJ1-4, is EAQVTQNPRYLITVTGKKLTVTCSQNMNHEYMSWYRQDPGLGLRQIYYSMNVEVTDKGDVPEGYKVSRKEKRNFPLILESPSPNQTSLYFCASSSTRGRGTGNEKLFFGSGTQLSVL.

The rearrangement uses TRBV9 and TRBJ1-6; 7 positions agree with TRBD1. The CDR3 consists of 14 residues. Germline V gene sequence: CDR1 SGDLS, CDR2 YYNGEE. V dropped 0 bases and J dropped 6; count of bases not matched to a gene: 0. The CDR3 loop is CASSVGQGNSPLHF. CDR3 in DNA: TGTGCCAGCAGCGTAGGACAGGGTAATTCACCCCTCCACTTT. Variable domain in full (rest from reference TRBV9 and TRBJ1-6): DSGVTQTPKHLITATGQRVTLRCSPRSGDLSVYWYQQSLDQGLQFLIQYYNGEERAKGNILERFSAQQFPDLHSELNLSSLELGDSALYFCASSVGQGNSPLHFGNGTRLTVT.

J is TRBJ2-7 and V is TRBV7-2, with a possible D match to TRBD1 (8 bases). CDR1 and CDR2 (germline): SGHTA, FQGNSA. Trimming removed 4 bases from V and 3 bases from J, with 16 bases in between. The CDR3 covers 15 residues. Here the CDR3 reads CASSSGQGGNYEQYF. For the CDR3, the DNA is TGTGCCAGCAGCTCCGGACAGGGAGGGAACTACGAGCAGTACTTC.